The next 7 T cell receptor beta chains were all read from a single sample in a study of CD8 T cells in Susac syndrome. Reverse transcription of 0.5 to 1 ug RNA was performed with random hexamers. Using its own MiXCR run on the immunoSEQ multiplex PCR reads, TCRdb lists one record per CDR3 protein. This table holds 250,000 to 300,000 distinct CDR3 sequences, roughly 85% found once. The material sequenced was CD8+ T cells from PBMCs. Receptor source: a human donor with multiple sclerosis.

The chain joins TRBV4-1 to TRBJ2-5, with 12 bases matching TRBD1. CDR3 length: 23 amino acids. Germline V CDR1 and CDR2: MGHRA, YSYEKL. The junction had 25 bases not matched to a gene; V was cut back by 0 bases and J by 5 bases. CDR3 protein: CASSQDSAWDRGRVRAARETQYF. The CDR3 DNA sequence: TGCGCCAGCAGCCAAGATTCCGCCTGGGACAGGGGGCGCGTAAGGGCCGCCCGGGAGACCCAGTACTTC.

The chain employs TRBV4-2 and TRBJ2-7, with 13 bases fitting TRBD2. V gave up 3 bases and J gave up 5 bases; unmatched junction bases: 10. Germline-derived CDR1 and CDR2 are LGHNA and YNFKEQ. The CDR3 runs 17 residues. Here the CDR3 DNA reads TGTGCCAGCAGCCAGGGCCAGGGACTAGCGGGGAGAGACGAGCAGTACTTC. The encoded protein is CASSQGQGLAGRDEQYF.

V is TRBV28 and J is TRBJ2-7, with TRBD1 matching 8 bases. V was pared by 5 bases and J by 2 bases, with 5 bases of the junction left unmatched. This CDR3 contains 14 residues. Germline V gene lookup returns CDR1 MDHEN and CDR2 SYDVKM. The DNA of the CDR3 is TGTGCCAGCAGTAGACAGGGGATTCCCTACGAGCAGTACTTC. This gives the protein CASSRQGIPYEQYF.

V and J are TRBV5-5 and TRBJ1-5; D gene ambiguous. There are 16 residues in the CDR3. Trimming stripped 5 bases from V and 11 bases from J, with 26 bases between. CDR1 and CDR2 from the germline V gene are SGHKS and YYEKEE (reference sequence). CDR3 region: CASSLDSGRLGRAQHF. CDR3 bases: TGTGCCAGCAGTTTAGATTCGGGCCGCCTCGGGAGGGCCCAGCATTTT.

V and J are TRBV12-3 or TRBV12-4 and TRBJ1-6; unclear D gene. V was pared by 7 bases and J by 5 bases, with 15 bases between. The CDR3 contains 15 residues. CDR3 coding DNA: TGTGCCAGCACGAGCCCCGGCCCTAATAATTCACCCCTCCACTTT. Protein: CASTSPGPNNSPLHF.

The V and J genes are TRBV15 and TRBJ2-7; 9 bases align to TRBD2. CDR1 and CDR2 (germline): LNHNV, YYDKDF (reference sequence). Unmatched junction bases numbered 5, after V lost 5 bases and J lost 3 bases. The CDR3 is made up of 14 amino acids. CDR3: CATSGGLALYEQYF. Written as DNA, the CDR3 is TGTGCCACCAGCGGGGGACTAGCTCTCTACGAGCAGTACTTC.

DNA for the CDR3: TGTGCCATCAGGGGACAGGCGAACACCGGGGAGCTGTTTTTT. Protein sequence: CAIRGQANTGELFF. V and J are TRBV10-3 and TRBJ2-2, with TRBD1 identical over 8 bases. The germline gives CDR1 ENHRY, CDR2 SYGVKD. The CDR3 has 14 amino acids. J gave up 0 bases and V 6 bases, and 0 bases lay outside the gene matches.